These T cell receptor beta chains were read from a single sample in a study of blood T cells in healthy people across ages. TCRdb fed the 5' RACE reads into MiXCR, producing one record per CDR3 protein. This table holds about 1.8 million distinct CDR3 sequences, less than 50% found once. Sequenced: blood. The receptors originated from a woman aged 40 to 50 in good health. CDR3s include the opening cysteine and the closing phenylalanine or tryptophan.

CDR3aa | j_gene | v_gene
CAGGTVKGANEKLFF | TRBJ1-4 | TRBV7-9
CASSSPSGMNYNEQFF | TRBJ2-1 | TRBV27
CASSAMRRLSTDTQYF | TRBJ2-3 | TRBV7-2
CASSHRGGRSDTQYF | TRBJ2-3 | TRBV28
CASSITSEQYF | TRBJ2-7 | TRBV7-9
CSARDPTSGNEQFF | TRBJ2-1 | TRBV20-1
CASMGTGVIETQYF | . | TRBV2
CSVERQGAVEQFF | TRBJ2-1 | TRBV29-1
CASSQVGSSSYNEQYF | . | TRBV4-2
CSAGLNNQPQHF | TRBJ1-5 | TRBV20-1